This T cell receptor (beta chain) derives from a study of cytomegalovirus exposure and HLA in healthy donors. Germline V lookup: CDR1 SGHAT, CDR2 FQNNGV. CDR3 length equals 12 residues. Trimming stripped 5 bases from V and 5 bases from J, with 9 bases between. Use of 60 Vbeta and 13 Jbeta primers characterized the PCR. The assay was immunoSEQ multiplex PCR, and TCRdb's table has in-frame clones only and misses some. The table lists approximately 150,000 clones, almost 80% of them singletons. Concerning this clone itself: Its matching antigen is unknown. The same CDR3 is also encoded by other DNA sequences in this sample.

Whole-study results and caveats: Altogether, some 160 TCR beta chains were recorded as cytomegalovirus-associated. Most TCR beta V segments were productive about 90% or about 30% of the time in an earlier analysis.

The receptor was derived from a man aged 18 to 29 in good health and CMV-seropositive. Sequencing input: PBMCs. The chain joins TRBV11-2 to TRBJ1-1; possibly TRBD1 for D (5 bases). The CDR3 DNA reads TGTGCCAGCAGCCGGGGGGGGACTGAAGCTTTCTTT. It codes for CASSRGGTEAFF. The full variable domain, in which reference TRBV11-2 and TRBJ1-1 provide the parts outside the CDR3, is EAGVAQSPRYKIIEKRQSVAFWCNPISGHATLYWYQQILGQGPKLLIQFQNNGVVDDSQLPKDRFSAERLKGVDSTLKIQPAKLEDSAVYLCASSRGGTEAFFGQGTRLTVV.